The 21 T cell receptor beta chains listed next were all sequenced from one sample in a study of T cell changes during pregnancy in multiple sclerosis. Sequencing was performed with immunoSEQ multiplex PCR; in TCRdb, only in-frame clones are kept and a portion is missing. The sample comprises fewer than 110,000 clones, 80% to 95% of which are singletons, and 0.78% rests with the top ten. The material was peripheral blood, obtained in the third trimester of pregnancy. The receptor set was obtained from a female donor in good health, enrolled as a control in a pregnancy study.

This clone is a singleton in its sample. The rearrangement joins TRBV5-1 to TRBJ2-7; 9 bases match TRBD1. CDR3 length equals 15 residues. CDR1 is SGHRS, CDR2 YFSETQ, per germline. V lost 4 bases to trimming and J lost 2 bases; unmatched junction nucleotides: 7. Here the CDR3 reads CASSIQTGGTYEQYF. CDR3 DNA: TGCGCCAGCAGCATCCAGACAGGGGGGACCTACGAGCAGTACTTC.

The rearrangement links TRBV18 to TRBJ1-2; D unresolved. CDR1 is KGHSH, CDR2 LQKENI, per germline. Trimming removed 3 bases at V and 4 bases at J, with 12 bases between. This CDR3 comprises 14 residues. CDR3 DNA sequence: TGTGCCAGCTCACCTAGAGAACAGCTCTATGGCTACACCTTC. Translating it yields CASSPREQLYGYTF.

The chain links TRBV19 to TRBJ1-5; maybe TRBD1 (5 bases). The V end was cut by 3 bases, the J end by 3 bases, with 9 bases between. CDR1 and CDR2 (germline): LNHDA, SQIVND (reference sequence). This CDR3 spans 14 amino acids. The CDR3 DNA is TGTGCCAGTAGTATCCGGGACTCCAATCAGCCCCAGCATTTT. As protein: CASSIRDSNQPQHF.

The V gene is TRBV19, the J gene TRBJ1-2; TRBD1 matches at 8 bases. The CDR3 has 13 residues. The germline gives CDR1 LNHDA, CDR2 SQIVND (reference sequence). V lost 3 bases and J lost 5; bases outside the gene matches: 2. The DNA for the CDR3 is TGTGCCAGTAGTATCGGACAGGGTTATGGCTACACCTTC. Translated: CASSIGQGYGYTF.

The chain has TRBV9 and TRBJ1-2; weak D call: TRBD1 (6 bases). The germline CDR1 and CDR2 sequences are SGDLS and YYNGEE. This CDR3 is built from 14 residues. Trimming took off 4 bases at V and 4 bases at J, with 14 bases between the two ends. The CDR3 here is CASSPHTGLYGYTF. The DNA of the CDR3 is TGTGCCAGCAGCCCCCACACAGGGCTCTATGGCTACACCTTC.

The J gene is TRBJ1-4, the V gene TRBV5-5, with TRBD1 matching over 10 bases. The germline gives CDR1 SGHKS, CDR2 YYEKEE (reference sequence). The ends lost 4 bases at V and 8 bases at J; junction bases unmatched: 11. The CDR3 totals 16 residues. CDR3 sequence reads: CASSNTLGQGGEKLFF. In nucleotides, the CDR3 is TGTGCCAGCAGCAATACCTTAGGACAGGGGGGCGAAAAACTGTTTTTT.

The chain links TRBV27 to TRBJ2-7; 9 bases map to TRBD1. The CDR3 runs to 15 residues. J gave up 2 bases and V 4 bases, and 6 bases lay outside the gene matches. CDR1 is MNHEY, CDR2 SMNVEV, per germline (reference sequence). CDR3 loop: CASSSLQGAPYEQYF. For the CDR3, the DNA is TGTGCCAGCAGTTCATTACAGGGGGCCCCCTACGAGCAGTACTTC.

The CDR3 sequence: CASSQGEPLFPFF. The CDR3 nucleotides are TGTGCCAGCAGCCAGGGGGAGCCATTGTTCCCGTTCTTC. V is TRBV7-2 and J is TRBJ2-1; 7 bases fit TRBD1. Germline lookup yields CDR1 SGHTA and CDR2 FQGNSA. The V gene end was trimmed by 5 bases and the J gene end by 15 bases; junction bases not matched to a gene: 13. This CDR3 region has 13 residues.

Remarks on this clone: The junction shows a germline mismatch at one end, possibly a read error. V usage is TRBV7-9 and J usage is TRBJ2-1; D is possibly TRBD2 (6 bases). In germline, CDR1 is SEHNR, CDR2 FQNEAQ (reference sequence). This CDR3 has 13 residues. DNA for the CDR3: TGTGCCAGCAGCTTAGATATGGCGGGGCCTAGGGTCTTC. Translating gives CASSLDMAGPRVF.

The chain uses TRBV6-1 and TRBJ1-1, with TRBD1 identical over 9 bases. CDR3 length: 15 residues. With 3 bases clipped from V and 5 bases from J, the junction kept 7 bases outside the gene matches. Germline loops: CDR1 MNHNS, CDR2 SASEGT. In nucleotides, the CDR3 is TGTGCCAGCAGTGACTTACAGGGGGCGGTTACTGAAGCTTTCTTT. The encoded protein is CASSDLQGAVTEAFF.

The genes are TRBV19 and TRBJ1-1, with D possibly TRBD1 on 5 matching bases. CDR3 length equals 13 residues. V lost 5 bases, J lost 7 bases, and 14 bases lay in between. In germline, CDR1 is LNHDA, CDR2 SQIVND (reference sequence). The CDR3 bases are TGTGCCAGTAGTTTGAGTAGGGGTTTTGAAGCTTTCTTT. Protein sequence: CASSLSRGFEAFF.

This clone was recorded once. The chain employs TRBV7-6 and TRBJ1-2; D gene uncertain. CDR3 size: 17 residues. V gave up 5 bases and J gave up 4 bases, with 23 bases separating them. Germline loops: CDR1 SGHVS, CDR2 FNYEAQ. CDR3 loop: CASSPHPDKDGSYGYTF. DNA for the CDR3: TGTGCCAGCAGCCCACACCCCGACAAAGACGGCTCCTATGGCTACACCTTC.

The V call is TRBV19, the J call TRBJ1-1, with 9 bases fitting TRBD1. CDR1 and CDR2 from the germline V gene are LNHDA and SQIVND (reference sequence). The CDR3 is made up of 18 amino acids. V lost 4 bases to trimming and J lost 0 bases; unmatched junction nucleotides: 12. CDR3 protein: CASSKTSGQGAMNTEAFF. CDR3 sequence (DNA): TGTGCCAGTAGTAAAACCTCGGGACAGGGAGCAATGAACACTGAAGCTTTCTTT.

Note on this clone: A junction end diverges from the germline sequence, so it may reflect a read error. The CDR3 region has the DNA TGTGCCAGCAGTGTGGACAGGGTGGTCTTC. This translates into CASSVDRVVF. The V gene is TRBV6-1, the J gene TRBJ2-7; 8 nucleotides align to TRBD1. This CDR3 has 10 residues. The germline gives CDR1 MNHNS, CDR2 SASEGT.

This chain uses TRBV6-1 with TRBJ1-2; D possibly corresponds to TRBD1 (5 bases). Germline CDR1 and CDR2: MNHNS and SASEGT. CDR3 length: 13 residues. V was cut by 6 bases and J by 4 bases, with 12 bases left in between. The CDR3 reads CASRLDTVYGYTF. CDR3 sequence (DNA): TGTGCCAGCAGGTTGGACACAGTCTATGGCTACACCTTC.

The chain recombines TRBV10-2 with TRBJ2-6, with 7 bases matching TRBD1. J was trimmed by 0 bases and V by 6 bases; bases with no gene match: 2. This CDR3 region has 15 residues. Germline V gene sequence: CDR1 WSHSY, CDR2 SAAADI. DNA of the CDR3: TGCGCCAGCAGGGGGGACAGCTCTGGGGCCAACGTCCTGACTTTC. This translates into CASRGDSSGANVLTF.

The rearrangement links TRBV7-2 to TRBJ2-3, with 8 positions matching TRBD2. Trimming cost V 1 base and J 3 bases; bases outside gene matches: 12. Per germline, CDR1 SGHTA and CDR2 FQGNSA. This CDR3 has 18 residues. DNA of the CDR3: TGTGCCAGCAGCTTAGAGCCCCGCGGAGCGGGGGAGACAGATACGCAGTATTTT. The encoded protein is CASSLEPRGAGETDTQYF.

V is TRBV27 and J is TRBJ2-3; D not certain. Trimming shortened V by 7 bases and J by 0 bases, and 14 bases separated the two germline ends. CDR3 length equals 15 residues. Germline CDR1 is MNHEY and CDR2 is SMNVEV (reference sequence). The chain's CDR3 is CASNHLGDSTDTQYF. The CDR3 coding sequence is TGTGCCAGCAATCACTTGGGCGATAGCACAGATACGCAGTATTTT.

The chain couples TRBV7-9 to TRBJ2-1, with TRBD1 identical over 8 bases. With V trimmed by 5 bases and J by 4 bases, 10 bases remained unmatched. The CDR3 totals 16 residues. The germline CDR1 and CDR2 sequences are SEHNR and FQNEAQ (reference sequence). This CDR3 is CASSGGPGQAYNEQFF. The CDR3 bases are TGTGCCAGCAGCGGGGGGCCGGGACAGGCTTACAATGAGCAGTTCTTC.

This chain connects TRBV6-1 to TRBJ1-1; possibly TRBD1 for D (6 bases). Germline CDR1 reads MNHNS; CDR2 reads SASEGT. The V and J ends lost 4 bases and 0 bases respectively, with 6 bases between them. The CDR3 runs to 13 residues. The CDR3 region is CASSGQVNTEAFF. The CDR3 region has the DNA TGTGCCAGCAGTGGACAGGTGAACACTGAAGCTTTCTTT.

The chain employs TRBV29-1 and TRBJ2-1, with D uncertain. The CDR3 is 10 residues long. The V gene's germline CDR1 is SQVTM and CDR2 ANQGSEA. Between the trimmed V and J ends, which lost 7 bases and 5 bases, there was a span of 6 bases. The CDR3 sequence is CSALDNEQFF. The CDR3 coding sequence is TGCAGCGCATTAGACAATGAGCAGTTCTTC.